This T cell receptor beta chain comes out of a study of shared clonotypes between healthy human individuals. Study at large: Each donor's CD4 naive and CD4 memory cells filled three plates apiece, CD8 naive two, and CD8 memory one.

The V gene lost 2 bases and the J gene lost 1 base, with 8 bases spanning the gap. The length of the CDR3 is 14 residues. CDR1 is KGHSH, CDR2 LQKENI, per germline. Notes on the study in general: Non-shared clonotypes had lower generation probabilities than those shared by all four donors. About 5% was the fraction of naive CD4 clonotypes found shared across a handful of donors.

Points on this clone: Its cognate antigen is unknown.

Method: immunoSEQ multiplex PCR; TCRdb's copy keeps in-frame clones and lacks some. Among 2,500,000 or so clones listed, less than 95% were seen once. This TCR was recovered from a young man in good health. Some clones in this sample may be carry-over from other donors' samples. Sequencing used naive CD4+ T cells from PBMCs. The subset was: CD45RA+ positively selected. This chain connects TRBV18 to TRBJ2-5; TRBD1 is a possible D gene (6 bases). The CDR3 sequence is CASSPGQSQETQYF. CDR3 nucleotides: TGTGCCAGCTCACCAGGACAGTCCCAAGAGACCCAGTACTTC. Drawing the rest from reference TRBV18 and TRBJ2-5, the complete variable domain is NAGVMQNPRHLVRRRGQEARLRCSPMKGHSHVYWYRQLPEEGLKFMVYLQKENIIDESGMPKERFSAEFPKEGPSILRIQQVVRGDSAAYFCASSPGQSQETQYFGPGTRLLVL.